The rows below give T cell receptor beta chains drawn from one sample of a study of sequential checkpoint blockade in melanoma. TCRdb's table, derived via immunoSEQ multiplex PCR, lists solely in-frame clones and lacks some. Of 2,500 to 3,000 clones in the sample, approximately 20% were seen once. The sample was tumor tissue (inferred from file names), taken from a patient given nivolumab and ipilimumab in sequence. These TCRs come from a human donor with melanoma. CDR3s include the opening cysteine and the closing phenylalanine or tryptophan. The order of the fields is V gene, J gene, clone size, D gene, CDR3 protein, CDR3 DNA. D genes are given only for firm matches. The listing skips clone size in some rows; elsewhere it reads once, few, many or a size class.

v_gene: TRBV11-3; j_gene: TRBJ2-2; abundance: few; d_gene: .; CDR3aa: CASSYTRFTGELFF; CDR3nt: TGTGCCAGCAGCTACACCAGATTCACCGGGGAGCTGTTTTTT
v_gene: TRBV18; j_gene: TRBJ2-1; abundance: few; d_gene: TRBD2; CDR3aa: CASSPGTSGSWGYNEQFF; CDR3nt: TGTGCCAGCTCACCCGGGACTAGCGGGAGCTGGGGGTACAATGAGCAGTTCTTC
v_gene: TRBV28; j_gene: TRBJ2-3; abundance: .; d_gene: .; CDR3aa: CASSFLSGTDTQYF; CDR3nt: TGTGCCAGCAGTTTTTTAAGTGGCACAGATACGCAGTATTTT
v_gene: TRBV4-1; j_gene: TRBJ2-1; abundance: .; d_gene: .; CDR3aa: CASSQEILRNEQFF; CDR3nt: TGCGCCAGCAGCCAAGAAATTCTGAGAAATGAGCAGTTCTTC
v_gene: TRBV30; j_gene: TRBJ2-4; abundance: .; d_gene: .; CDR3aa: CAWSVPGQLAKNIQYF; CDR3nt: TGTGCCTGGAGTGTACCGGGACAATTAGCCAAAAACATTCAGTACTTC
v_gene: TRBV11-3; j_gene: TRBJ2-7; abundance: few; d_gene: .; CDR3aa: CASSPPLGSGDEQYF; CDR3nt: TGTGCCAGCAGCCCACCACTGGGATCGGGGGACGAGCAGTACTTC
v_gene: TRBV19; j_gene: TRBJ2-5; abundance: .; d_gene: .; CDR3aa: CASSLEETQYF; CDR3nt: TGTGCCAGTAGCCTAGAAGAGACCCAGTACTTC
v_gene: TRBV6-8; j_gene: TRBJ2-6; abundance: few; d_gene: .; CDR3aa: CASSYLGESLSGANVLTF; CDR3nt: TGTGCCAGCAGTTACCTTGGGGAGTCCCTCTCTGGGGCCAACGTCCTGACTTTC
v_gene: TRBV6-8; j_gene: TRBJ1-3; abundance: few; d_gene: .; CDR3aa: CASTPTGFTGNTIYF; CDR3nt: TGTGCCAGCACTCCAACAGGGTTCACTGGAAACACCATATATTTT
v_gene: TRBV19; j_gene: TRBJ2-4; abundance: .; d_gene: .; CDR3aa: CASSIVWGGVAKNIQYF; CDR3nt: TGTGCCAGTAGTATAGTCTGGGGCGGGGTAGCCAAAAACATTCAGTACTTC
v_gene: TRBV28; j_gene: TRBJ1-2; abundance: .; d_gene: .; CDR3aa: CASSLDGGFGYGYTF; CDR3nt: TGTGCCAGCAGTTTGGATGGAGGGTTCGGGTATGGCTACACCTTC
v_gene: TRBV6-8; j_gene: TRBJ1-5; abundance: few; d_gene: TRBD1; CDR3aa: CAISGGPTGTGNQPQHF; CDR3nt: TGTGCCATCAGTGGGGGACCGACCGGGACAGGGAATCAGCCCCAGCATTTT
v_gene: TRBV11-3; j_gene: TRBJ2-7; abundance: many; d_gene: TRBD1; CDR3aa: CASSPGDRGYEQYF; CDR3nt: TGTGCCAGCAGCCCCGGGGACAGGGGTTACGAGCAGTACTTC
v_gene: TRBV11-3; j_gene: TRBJ2-1; abundance: .; d_gene: .; CDR3aa: CASSLRYGPINEQFF; CDR3nt: TGTGCCAGCAGCTTGCGTTATGGGCCTATCAATGAGCAGTTCTTC
v_gene: TRBV6-7; j_gene: TRBJ2-7; abundance: few; d_gene: .; CDR3aa: CASSGFGMQYF; CDR3nt: TGTGCCAGCAGTGGGTTCGGAATGCAGTACTTC
v_gene: TRBV6-8; j_gene: TRBJ2-7; abundance: medium-sized; d_gene: TRBD1; CDR3aa: CASSEQTGGGYEQYF; CDR3nt: TGTGCCAGCAGTGAGCAGACAGGGGGCGGTTACGAGCAGTACTTC
v_gene: TRBV14; j_gene: TRBJ2-6; abundance: .; d_gene: .; CDR3aa: CASSQRRDSWANVLTF; CDR3nt: TGTGCCAGCAGCCAGCGGCGGGACAGCTGGGCCAACGTCCTGACTTTC
v_gene: TRBV11-3; j_gene: TRBJ2-7; abundance: few; d_gene: .; CDR3aa: CASSLFERTAPYEQYF; CDR3nt: TGTGCCAGCAGCTTATTCGAGCGGACAGCCCCCTACGAGCAGTACTTC
v_gene: TRBV29-1; j_gene: TRBJ1-5; abundance: .; d_gene: TRBD1; CDR3aa: CSVEEDRYQPQHF; CDR3nt: TGCAGCGTTGAAGAGGACAGGTATCAGCCCCAGCATTTT
v_gene: TRBV29-1; j_gene: TRBJ1-3; abundance: few; d_gene: TRBD1; CDR3aa: CSVLGQGAGNTIYF; CDR3nt: TGCAGCGTTTTGGGACAGGGAGCCGGAAACACCATATATTTT
v_gene: TRBV6-8; j_gene: TRBJ1-1; abundance: .; d_gene: .; CDR3aa: CASTLGDTEAFF; CDR3nt: TGTGCCAGCACCTTGGGAGACACTGAAGCTTTCTTT
v_gene: TRBV12-1; j_gene: TRBJ2-7; abundance: few; d_gene: .; CDR3aa: CASSFNAGGTSRLYEQYF; CDR3nt: TGTGCCAGCAGCTTCAACGCGGGAGGCACGAGTCGGCTTTACGAGCAGTACTTC
v_gene: TRBV11-3; j_gene: TRBJ2-7; abundance: many; d_gene: TRBD1; CDR3aa: CASSPAVWGQPRGSEQYF; CDR3nt: TGTGCCAGCAGCCCCGCCGTATGGGGACAGCCTCGGGGCAGCGAGCAGTACTTC
v_gene: TRBV25-1; j_gene: TRBJ1-1; abundance: .; d_gene: .; CDR3aa: CASSPRTGGPEAFF; CDR3nt: TGTGCCAGCAGTCCTCGGACCGGGGGGCCAGAAGCTTTCTTT
v_gene: TRBV11-3; j_gene: TRBJ1-1; abundance: many; d_gene: TRBD1; CDR3aa: CASSTWTGENTEAFF; CDR3nt: TGTGCCAGCAGCACTTGGACAGGGGAGAACACTGAAGCTTTCTTT
v_gene: TRBV6-8; j_gene: TRBJ1-6; abundance: .; d_gene: TRBD1; CDR3aa: CASSYPGTGSLNSPLHF; CDR3nt: TGTGCCAGCAGTTACCCCGGGACAGGGTCCCTTAATTCACCCCTCCACTTT
v_gene: TRBV23-1; j_gene: TRBJ2-1; abundance: many; d_gene: TRBD2; CDR3aa: CASSQDRLAGGYEQFF; CDR3nt: TGCGCCAGCAGCCAAGATCGGCTAGCGGGAGGATATGAGCAGTTCTTC
v_gene: TRBV28; j_gene: TRBJ2-5; abundance: few; d_gene: .; CDR3aa: CASSLGGARETQYF; CDR3nt: TGTGCCAGCAGTTTAGGGGGAGCCCGAGAGACCCAGTACTTC
v_gene: TRBV30; j_gene: TRBJ1-2; abundance: .; d_gene: .; CDR3aa: CAWTDRPNYGYTF; CDR3nt: TGTGCCTGGACGGACAGACCTAACTATGGCTACACCTTC
v_gene: TRBV19; j_gene: TRBJ1-1; abundance: once; d_gene: TRBD1; CDR3aa: CASIGDRVVQAFF; CDR3nt: TGTGCCAGTATTGGGGACAGGGTCGTTCAAGCTTTCTTT
v_gene: TRBV30; j_gene: TRBJ1-1; abundance: few; d_gene: .; CDR3aa: CAWRRTVNTEAFF; CDR3nt: TGTGCCTGGAGGCGGACGGTGAACACTGAAGCTTTCTTT
v_gene: TRBV29-1; j_gene: TRBJ2-1; abundance: few; d_gene: .; CDR3aa: CSVPAAVNGAYNEQFF; CDR3nt: TGCAGCGTCCCAGCGGCAGTAAACGGGGCCTACAATGAGCAGTTCTTC
v_gene: TRBV15; j_gene: TRBJ2-2; abundance: .; d_gene: TRBD1; CDR3aa: CATSRDPGRGRGELFF; CDR3nt: TGTGCCACCAGCAGAGATCCCGGCAGGGGGCGAGGGGAGCTGTTTTTT
v_gene: TRBV28; j_gene: TRBJ1-1; abundance: medium-sized; d_gene: .; CDR3aa: CASRPLLGGGTEAFF; CDR3nt: TGTGCCAGCAGACCGTTACTGGGGGGGGGAACTGAAGCTTTCTTT
v_gene: TRBV6-8; j_gene: TRBJ1-4; abundance: few; d_gene: .; CDR3aa: CASCQGSVPEKLFF; CDR3nt: TGTGCCAGCTGCCAGGGATCGGTTCCTGAAAAACTGTTTTTT
v_gene: TRBV6-8; j_gene: TRBJ1-2; abundance: few; d_gene: .; CDR3aa: CASSYTEIGGTF; CDR3nt: TGTGCCAGCAGTTATACCGAAATTGGGGGGACCTTC
v_gene: TRBV5-1; j_gene: TRBJ2-1; abundance: .; d_gene: TRBD1; CDR3aa: CASWEGTGVTSEQFF; CDR3nt: TGCGCCAGTTGGGAAGGGACAGGGGTCACCAGTGAGCAGTTCTTC
v_gene: TRBV11-3; j_gene: TRBJ1-1; abundance: many; d_gene: .; CDR3aa: CASRVGDLGRDTEAFF; CDR3nt: TGTGCCAGCAGGGTGGGGGATCTCGGCCGGGACACTGAAGCTTTCTTT
v_gene: TRBV28; j_gene: TRBJ1-2; abundance: few; d_gene: TRBD1; CDR3aa: CASIAGGQASGYTF; CDR3nt: TGTGCCAGCATCGCGGGGGGACAGGCAAGTGGCTACACCTTC